The 20 T cell receptor beta chains below all came from one sample that was sequenced in a study of cytomegalovirus exposure and HLA in healthy donors. The PCR had 60 Vbeta and 13 Jbeta primers. Here immunoSEQ multiplex PCR was the method, and the copy in TCRdb shows in-frame clones only, minus some. Found here are about 130,000 clones, about 76% of them singletons; the top ten hold about 0.7%. What was sequenced was PBMCs. These receptors all stem from a man between 18 and 35 years old in good health and CMV-seronegative.

The chain links TRBV7-8 to TRBJ2-7, with 8 bases aligning to TRBD1. The CDR3 contains 14 residues. After removal of 6 bases from V and 6 bases from J, the junction contained 10 bases not matched to a gene. Germline values: CDR1 SGHVS, CDR2 FQNEAQ. The CDR3 coding sequence is TGTGCCAGCAGGCCGGGACAGGAGATCTCCGAGCAGTACTTC. Residues: CASRPGQEISEQYF.

This clone appeared a few times. The V call is TRBV20-1, the J call TRBJ2-7; possibly TRBD1 for D (5 bases). There are 11 residues in the CDR3. Looked up from germline, CDR1 is DFQATT and CDR2 is SNEGSKA (reference sequence). V was pared by 5 bases and J by 3 bases, with 8 bases between. The CDR3 is CSAPDSYEQYF. The CDR3 DNA reads TGCAGTGCTCCTGACAGCTACGAGCAGTACTTC.

This clone was counted once. The chain has TRBV28 and TRBJ1-1; TRBD1 might be the D (5 bases). Between the trimmed V and J ends, which lost 10 bases and 3 bases, there was a span of 12 bases. Germline CDR1 MDHEN, CDR2 SYDVKM. The length of the CDR3 is 12 residues. In DNA, the CDR3 is TGTGCCATTACGGGGGGTCACACTGAAGCTTTCTTT. Protein sequence: CAITGGHTEAFF.

The chain links TRBV10-3 to TRBJ1-1; 9 bases are a match to TRBD1. Germline CDR1 reads ENHRY; CDR2 reads SYGVKD. This CDR3 has 17 amino acids. Trimming cost V 8 bases and J 5 bases; bases outside gene matches: 18. The CDR3 DNA is TGTGCCATCTTATCGGGACAGGGTTCCCATCTGAGGACTGAAGCTTTCTTT. Encoded protein: CAILSGQGSHLRTEAFF.

The genes are TRBV5-5 and TRBJ2-3, with 13 nucleotides matching TRBD2. The V segment lost 4 bases and the J segment 0 bases; nucleotides outside the gene matches: 5. CDR1 and CDR2 from the germline V gene are SGHKS and YYEKEE (reference sequence). The CDR3 is made up of 17 amino acids. CDR3 bases: TGTGCCAGCAGCGAGGGACTAGCGGGGACAAGCACAGATACGCAGTATTTT. Protein sequence: CASSEGLAGTSTDTQYF.

The chain has TRBV9 and TRBJ2-1; 7 bases are a match to TRBD1. With V trimmed by 4 bases and J by 6 bases, 10 bases remained unmatched. Germline-derived CDR1 and CDR2 are SGDLS and YYNGEE. The CDR3 extends over 15 amino acids. The CDR3 region is CASSWSGTAINEQFF. The CDR3 DNA reads TGTGCCAGCAGCTGGTCCGGGACAGCGATCAATGAGCAGTTCTTC.

This chain links TRBV4-3 with TRBJ2-7; no firm D call. CDR3 length: 12 residues. V was pared by 0 bases and J by 3 bases, with 3 bases between. Germline values: CDR1 LGHNA, CDR2 YSLEER. The chain's CDR3 is CASSQDGYEQYF. DNA for the CDR3: TGCGCCAGCAGCCAAGACGGCTACGAGCAGTACTTC.

This clone has only a few counts. The chain has TRBV9 and TRBJ1-2; TRBD1 agrees at 7 bases. Trimming cost V 3 bases and J 0 bases; bases outside gene matches: 5. Germline V CDR1 and CDR2: SGDLS, YYNGEE. CDR3 size: 15 residues. CDR3 residues: CASSAGQTSNYGYTF. As DNA, the CDR3 is TGTGCCAGCAGCGCGGGACAGACTTCTAACTATGGCTACACCTTC.

The J gene is TRBJ2-7, the V gene TRBV5-4, with 9 bases lining up with TRBD1. Trimming removed 3 bases from V and 3 bases from J; junction bases left unmatched: 10. The germline gives CDR1 SGHNT, CDR2 YYREEE (reference sequence). The CDR3 is 16 amino acids. The CDR3 DNA reads TGTGCCAGCAGCTCCGTTACAGGGGGCGCGAACTACGAGCAGTACTTC. The encoded protein is CASSSVTGGANYEQYF.

This sequence joins TRBV6-4 and TRBJ2-1; D not resolved. CDR1 is MRHNA, CDR2 SNTAGT, per germline. CDR3 length: 15 amino acids. Between the trimmed V and J ends, which lost 3 bases and 2 bases, there was a span of 11 bases. The CDR3 sequence: CASSDGPPTYNEQFF. The CDR3, as DNA: TGTGCCAGCAGTGATGGGCCTCCGACCTACAATGAGCAGTTCTTC.

This clone was recorded a few times. The rearrangement joins TRBV5-4 to TRBJ1-1, with 8 bases lining up with TRBD1. The germline gives CDR1 SGHNT, CDR2 YYREEE (reference sequence). The J segment lost 6 bases and the V segment lost 5 bases, leaving 6 bases of the junction unmatched. This CDR3 has 13 amino acids. The DNA of the CDR3 is TGTGCCAGCAGACCGGGGACAGGCGCTGAAGCTTTCTTT. Amino acids: CASRPGTGAEAFF.

The CDR3 DNA is TGCGCCAGCAGCCAGGGGCGACAGGGAATCTACGAGCAGTACTTC. It is translated as CASSQGRQGIYEQYF. The chain carries TRBV4-3 and TRBJ2-7, with TRBD1 identical over 7 bases. Losses at the gene ends were 3 bases for V and 3 bases for J; bases not matched to a gene: 8. The CDR3 covers 15 residues. Per germline, CDR1 LGHNA and CDR2 YSLEER.

The rearrangement uses TRBV4-3 and TRBJ1-6, with D unclear. Per the germline V gene, CDR1 is LGHNA and CDR2 is YSLEER. V lost 0 bases and J lost 4, with 7 bases in between. The CDR3 contains 15 residues. This CDR3 is CASSQEAFYNSPLHF. Written as DNA, the CDR3 is TGCGCCAGCAGCCAAGAGGCATTTTATAATTCACCCCTCCACTTT.

V gene TRBV9 combines with J gene TRBJ1-2; no firm D call. This CDR3 comprises 13 residues. The V and J ends lost 7 bases and 6 bases respectively, with 16 bases between them. In germline, CDR1 is SGDLS, CDR2 YYNGEE. The CDR3 reads CASGLAGIDGYTF. The CDR3 nucleotides are TGTGCCAGCGGGCTGGCGGGTATCGATGGCTACACCTTC. The whole variable domain, remainder taken from reference TRBV9 and TRBJ1-2, is DSGVTQTPKHLITATGQRVTLRCSPRSGDLSVYWYQQSLDQGLQFLIQYYNGEERAKGNILERFSAQQFPDLHSELNLSSLELGDSALYFCASGLAGIDGYTFGSGTRLTVV.

V gene TRBV5-1 combines with J gene TRBJ1-1; D call uncertain. The CDR3 length is 14 residues. Germline V gene data show CDR1 as SGHRS and CDR2 as YFSETQ. The germline V and J ends were trimmed by 0 bases and 5 bases, with 11 bases remaining between them. This CDR3 reads CASSLEYRGTEAFF. DNA of the CDR3: TGCGCCAGCAGCTTGGAGTACCGGGGAACTGAAGCTTTCTTT. Full variable domain (outside the CDR3, taken from reference TRBV5-1 and TRBJ1-1): KAGVTQTPRYLIKTRGQQVTLSCSPISGHRSVSWYQQTPGQGLQFLFEYFSETQRNKGNFPGRFSGRQFSNSRSEMNVSTLELGDSALYLCASSLEYRGTEAFFGQGTRLTVV.

V usage is TRBV29-1 and J usage is TRBJ2-2; 7 positions agree with TRBD1. Germline V gene lookup returns CDR1 SQVTM and CDR2 ANQGSEA. V dropped 8 bases and J dropped 4; count of bases not matched to a gene: 16. The CDR3 is 16 amino acids. CDR3 sequence (DNA): TGCAGCTCTTCGACCCGGCAGGGGGTAGGCACCGGGGAGCTGTTTTTT. Translated: CSSSTRQGVGTGELFF.

This sequence joins TRBV7-2 and TRBJ2-1; possibly TRBD1 for D (7 bases). This CDR3 is built from 16 residues. Trimming took off 5 bases at V and 4 bases at J, with 18 bases between the two ends. In germline, CDR1 is SGHTA, CDR2 FQGNSA. In nucleotides, the CDR3 is TGTGCCAGCAGCACATTCCCCAGGGGGAGGTACAATGAGCAGTTCTTC. This encodes CASSTFPRGRYNEQFF.

CDR3 protein: CASELNTEAFF. CDR3 DNA: TGTGCCAGCGAACTTAACACTGAAGCTTTCTTT. The gene calls are TRBV7-9 and TRBJ1-1; D is unclear. The germline gives CDR1 SEHNR, CDR2 FQNEAQ (reference sequence). The CDR3 length is 11 residues. V was cut by 8 bases and J by 2 bases, with 6 bases left in between.

The genes are TRBV9 and TRBJ1-6; the D gene is possibly TRBD1 (6 bases). V gave up 4 bases and J gave up 10 bases, with 9 bases separating them. Germline CDR1 reads SGDLS; CDR2 reads YYNGEE. The CDR3 extends over 12 amino acids. The CDR3 bases are TGTGCCAGCAGCCCGAGGGGGTCACCCCTCCACTTT. It yields the protein CASSPRGSPLHF.

The J gene is TRBJ1-2, the V gene TRBV9, with 7 bases fitting TRBD1. Unmatched junction bases numbered 5, after V lost 3 bases and J lost 3 bases. The CDR3 is 14 residues long. CDR1 SGDLS and CDR2 YYNGEE come from the germline V gene. CDR3 residues: CASSGQGGYYGYTF. In nucleotides, the CDR3 is TGTGCCAGCAGCGGTCAAGGGGGCTACTATGGCTACACCTTC.